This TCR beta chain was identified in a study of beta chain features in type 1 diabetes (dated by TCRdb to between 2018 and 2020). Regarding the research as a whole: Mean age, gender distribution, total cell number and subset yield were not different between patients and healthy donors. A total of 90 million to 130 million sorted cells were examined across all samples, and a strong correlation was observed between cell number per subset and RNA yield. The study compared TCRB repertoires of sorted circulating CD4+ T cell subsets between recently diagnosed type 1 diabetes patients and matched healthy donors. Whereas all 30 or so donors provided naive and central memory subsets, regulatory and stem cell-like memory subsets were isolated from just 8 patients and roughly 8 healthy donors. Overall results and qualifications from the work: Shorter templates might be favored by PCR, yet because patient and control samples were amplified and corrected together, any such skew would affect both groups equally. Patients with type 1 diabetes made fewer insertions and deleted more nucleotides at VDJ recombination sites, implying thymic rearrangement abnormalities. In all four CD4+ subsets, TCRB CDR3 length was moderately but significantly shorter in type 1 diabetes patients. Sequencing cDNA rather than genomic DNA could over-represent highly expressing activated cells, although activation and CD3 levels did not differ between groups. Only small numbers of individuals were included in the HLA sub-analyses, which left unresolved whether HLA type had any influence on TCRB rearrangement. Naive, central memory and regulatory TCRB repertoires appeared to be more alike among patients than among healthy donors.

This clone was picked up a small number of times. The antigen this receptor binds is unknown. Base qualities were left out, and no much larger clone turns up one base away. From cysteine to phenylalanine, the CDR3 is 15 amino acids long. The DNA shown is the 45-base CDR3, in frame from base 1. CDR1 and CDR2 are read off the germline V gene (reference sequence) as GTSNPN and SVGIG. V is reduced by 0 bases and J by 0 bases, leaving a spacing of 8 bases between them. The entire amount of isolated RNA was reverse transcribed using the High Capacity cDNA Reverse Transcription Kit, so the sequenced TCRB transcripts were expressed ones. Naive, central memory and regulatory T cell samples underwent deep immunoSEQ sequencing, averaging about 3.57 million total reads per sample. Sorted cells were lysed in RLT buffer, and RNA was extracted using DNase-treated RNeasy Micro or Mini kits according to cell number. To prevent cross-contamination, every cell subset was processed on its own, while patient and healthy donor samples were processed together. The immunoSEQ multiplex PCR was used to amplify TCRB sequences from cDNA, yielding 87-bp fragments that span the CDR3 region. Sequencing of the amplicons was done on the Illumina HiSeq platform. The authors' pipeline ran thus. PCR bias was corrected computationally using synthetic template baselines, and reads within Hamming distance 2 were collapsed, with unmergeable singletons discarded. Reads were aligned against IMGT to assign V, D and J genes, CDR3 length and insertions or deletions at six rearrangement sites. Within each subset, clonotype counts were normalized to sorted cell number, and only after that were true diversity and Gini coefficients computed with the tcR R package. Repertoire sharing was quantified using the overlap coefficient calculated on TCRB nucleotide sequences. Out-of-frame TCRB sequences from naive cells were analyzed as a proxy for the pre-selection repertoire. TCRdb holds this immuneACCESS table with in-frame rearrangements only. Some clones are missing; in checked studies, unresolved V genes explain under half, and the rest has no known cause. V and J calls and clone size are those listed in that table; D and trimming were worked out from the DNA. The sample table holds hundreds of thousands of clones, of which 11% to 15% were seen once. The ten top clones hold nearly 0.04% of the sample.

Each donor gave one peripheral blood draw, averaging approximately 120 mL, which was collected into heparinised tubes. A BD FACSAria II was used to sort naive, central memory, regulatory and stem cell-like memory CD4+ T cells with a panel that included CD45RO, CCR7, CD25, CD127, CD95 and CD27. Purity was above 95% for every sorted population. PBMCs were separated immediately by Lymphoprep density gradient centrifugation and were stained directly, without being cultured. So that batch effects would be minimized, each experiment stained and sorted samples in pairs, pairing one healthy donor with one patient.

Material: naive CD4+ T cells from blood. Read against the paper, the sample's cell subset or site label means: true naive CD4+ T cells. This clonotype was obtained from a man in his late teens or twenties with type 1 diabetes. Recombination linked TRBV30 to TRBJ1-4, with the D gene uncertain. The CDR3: CAWSVDVATNEKLFF. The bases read TGTGCCTGGAGTGTTGACGTAGCAACTAATGAAAAACTGTTTTTT.